This T cell receptor (beta chain) was sequenced during a study of T cell clonotyping in hematopoietic cell transplantation. Overall study context: Recipients' pretransplant samples followed cytoreduction.

Repertoires were generated with immunoSEQ multiplex PCR, while TCRdb's copy carries only in-frame clones and drops some. The sample contains around 28,000 clones, 85% to 95% of which appear only once. Trimming at V came to 0 bases and at J to 5 bases, leaving 12 bases not matched to a gene. The germline V gene has CDR1 MGHRA and CDR2 YSYEKL. The CDR3 length is 18 residues. Documented time point: recipient sample about 28 days before transplant, after cytoreduction. Samples: about 28 days before transplant, then days 30, 100 and 180 after. The sequence was obtained from a man aged 50-59 years with acute myeloid leukemia. Some clones in this sample may be carry-over from other donors' samples. The input for sequencing was peripheral blood mononuclear cells, taken before stem cell transplant. The chain has TRBV4-1 and TRBJ2-5; 10 bases agree with TRBD2. Here the CDR3 DNA reads TGCGCCAGCAGCCAAGAATGGGGGGCTAGCGGGAGAAAGGAGACCCAGTACTTC. Translation: CASSQEWGASGRKETQYF.